This TCR beta chain was sequenced for a study of blood T cell repertoires in COVID-19. For the study at large: The study drew acute and convalescent COVID-19 samples from the United States, Italy and Spain. T cells, B-cell-depleted T cells, or PBMCs provided the cDNA or gDNA that served as material.

Original processing notes: The authors estimated nucleated cell counts from reference gene primer amplification. Libraries were prepared by immunoSEQ multiplex PCR; TCRdb keeps only in-frame clonotypes and omits some of them. V and J calls plus clone size are reproduced from that table; the DNA served to infer D and trimming. The sample records about 230,000 clones, over 70% being singletons. Germline assignment: CDR1 SGHTS and CDR2 YDEGEE. V shed 0 bases, J shed 5 bases, and the junction held 5 bases outside the gene matches. The CDR3 loop spans 16 amino acids. The TCR originated in a man older than 75 with acute or convalescent COVID-19. The sample was peripheral blood. The J gene is TRBJ2-3, the V gene TRBV5-8; TRBD1 aligns across 11 bases. The CDR3 DNA is TGTGCCAGCAGCTTGGCGGGACAGGGGGTTATAGATACGCAGTATTTT. Translating it yields CASSLAGQGVIDTQYF.